Below are 26 T cell receptor beta chains sequenced from a single sample in a study of T cell responses to AZD1222 COVID-19 vaccine. Assay: immunoSEQ multiplex PCR; the TCRdb copy retains only in-frame clones and omits some. Found here are fewer than 200,000 clones, roughly 92% of them singletons; the top ten hold roughly 1.7%. Sequences were derived from peripheral blood, sampled 28 days after the second AZD1222 dose. These TCRs come from an adult who received the AZD1222 COVID-19 vaccine.

J is TRBJ1-1 and V is TRBV30, with TRBD1 matching over 10 bases. The germline gives CDR1 GTSNPN, CDR2 SVGIG (reference sequence). The length of the CDR3 is 17 residues. V trimming: 1 base; J trimming: 1 base; junction bases outside the gene matches: 9. In DNA form, the CDR3 reads TGTGCCTGGAGTGGTGGACAGGGGGTTGAGGGGAACACTGAAGCTTTCTTT. Amino acid sequence: CAWSGGQGVEGNTEAFF.

The chain carries TRBV5-1 and TRBJ1-3; D is unresolved. Germline CDR1 is SGHRS and CDR2 is YFSETQ. The CDR3 consists of 17 residues. V was trimmed by 0 bases and J by 0 bases, leaving 13 bases between them. The CDR3 here is CASSLGAALSSGNTIYF. CDR3 in DNA: TGCGCCAGCAGCTTGGGTGCCGCACTCAGCTCTGGAAACACCATATATTTT.

This clone was seen once. This chain uses TRBV7-9 with TRBJ2-7, with 9 bases that match TRBD1. The CDR3 runs 17 residues. With V trimmed by 3 bases and J by 0 bases, 9 bases remained unmatched. The germline gives CDR1 SEHNR, CDR2 FQNEAQ (reference sequence). In DNA form, the CDR3 reads TGTGCCAGCAGCTTCATCACCGGGACAGGGAGCTCCTACGAGCAGTACTTC. Protein sequence: CASSFITGTGSSYEQYF.

The genes are TRBV10-1 and TRBJ1-5, with unresolved D. The CDR3 totals 13 residues. V lost 4 bases to trimming and J lost 5 bases, with 9 bases between them. Looked up from germline, CDR1 is WNHNN and CDR2 is SYGVQD (reference sequence). CDR3 sequence reads: CASSASQDQPQHF. The CDR3 bases are TGCGCCAGCAGTGCCTCGCAAGATCAGCCCCAGCATTTT.

The J gene is TRBJ1-1, the V gene TRBV19; maybe TRBD1 (6 bases). Germline V CDR1 and CDR2: LNHDA, SQIVND (reference sequence). With 2 bases removed from V and 3 bases from J, the gap between germline ends came to 10 bases. This CDR3 region has 14 residues. The CDR3 nucleotides are TGTGCCAGTAGTATACAGGGGTGGGACACTGAAGCTTTCTTT. Its translation: CASSIQGWDTEAFF.

The chain links TRBV12-2 to TRBJ1-2; the D segment call TRBD1 is taken from the table without a DNA check. TRBV12-2 is a pseudogene. The CDR3 spans 16 residues. The CDR3 reads CASRQEGALRAYGYTF. The CDR3 DNA sequence: TGTGCAAGTCGCCAAGAGGGGGCCCTAAGGGCCTATGGCTACACCTTC.

This chain connects TRBV28 to TRBJ1-6; 9 nucleotides agree with TRBD1. CDR1 is MDHEN and CDR2 is SYDVKM in the germline V gene. The CDR3 is made up of 16 amino acids. Unmatched junction bases numbered 12, after V lost 5 bases and J lost 10 bases. The CDR3 coding sequence is TGTGCCAGCAGTCTTAAGGTTGGGACAGGGTACTCACCCCTCCACTTT. Protein product: CASSLKVGTGYSPLHF.

This rearrangement joins TRBV6-5 to TRBJ2-7, with TRBD2 matching 8 bases. V trimming: 7 bases; J trimming: 2 bases; junction bases outside the gene matches: 10. Germline CDR1 and CDR2: MNHEY and SVGAGI. The CDR3 loop spans 15 amino acids. CDR3 nucleotide sequence: TGTGCCAGCATTAATGTCGGGGGGGGCACCTACGAGCAGTACTTC. Encoded protein: CASINVGGGTYEQYF.

The chain uses TRBV14 and TRBJ1-1; no firm D call. V was trimmed by 1 base and J by 2 bases, leaving 8 bases between them. This CDR3 comprises 14 residues. Germline CDR1 SGHDN, CDR2 FVKESK. The CDR3 loop reads CASSQVLGNTEAFF. CDR3 DNA: TGTGCCAGCAGCCAAGTTTTGGGTAACACTGAAGCTTTCTTT.

The V gene is TRBV3-1 (or the pseudogene TRBV3-2), the J gene TRBJ2-5; TRBD2 matches 11 bases. This CDR3 is 15 amino acids long. CDR1 and CDR2 (germline): LGHDT, YNNKEL (reference sequence). V was clipped by 6 bases and J by 0 bases; unmatched bases: 3. CDR3 sequence: CASSGTSGNQETQYF. The CDR3 DNA follows: TGTGCCAGCAGTGGGACTAGCGGTAACCAAGAGACCCAGTACTTC.

A single count supports this clone. The chain links TRBV19 to TRBJ1-1; D possibly corresponds to TRBD1 (5 bases). Germline assignment: CDR1 LNHDA and CDR2 SQIVND (reference sequence). CDR3 length: 13 amino acids. Between the trimmed V and J ends, which lost 6 bases and 5 bases, there was a span of 13 bases. The CDR3 is CASRWGEGTEAFF. For the CDR3, the DNA is TGTGCCAGTAGGTGGGGAGAGGGGACTGAAGCTTTCTTT.

The V and J genes are TRBV12-3 or TRBV12-4 and TRBJ1-4; D is undetermined. The germline V and J ends were trimmed by 1 base and 6 bases, with 6 bases remaining between them. The CDR3 has 13 residues. The CDR3 DNA reads TGTGCCAGCAGTTTAGGGTTTGATGAAAAACTGTTTTTT. Protein sequence: CASSLGFDEKLFF.

V usage is TRBV2 and J usage is TRBJ1-4, with no clear D. CDR3 length: 12 residues. Trimming took 6 bases from V and 2 from J, leaving 4 bases between them. In germline, CDR1 is SNHLY, CDR2 FYNNEI. CDR3 DNA sequence: TGTGCCAGCAGGGTGACTAATGAAAAACTGTTTTTT. Its translation is CASRVTNEKLFF.

The V and J genes are TRBV4-1 and TRBJ2-3; D possibly corresponds to TRBD2 (5 bases). The V gene's germline CDR1 is MGHRA and CDR2 YSYEKL. The V and J ends lost 1 base and 11 bases respectively, with 13 bases between them. This CDR3 is built from 13 residues. Here the CDR3 reads CASSQGSRGEQYF. The DNA for the CDR3 is TGCGCCAGCAGCCAAGGTAGCCGGGGAGAGCAGTATTTT.

V is TRBV2 and J is TRBJ1-1; D is ambiguous. Trimming took off 8 bases at V and 4 bases at J, with 14 bases between the two ends. The CDR3 consists of 13 residues. The germline V gene has CDR1 SNHLY and CDR2 FYNNEI. The CDR3 bases are TGTGCCAGCGGCGTCTCTTGGACCACTGAAGCTTTCTTT. Its translation is CASGVSWTTEAFF.

The gene calls are TRBV7-2 and TRBJ1-4; 9 bases line up with TRBD1. Looked up from germline, CDR1 is SGHTA and CDR2 is FQGNSA. V shed 4 bases, J shed 8 bases, and the junction held 8 bases outside the gene matches. The length of the CDR3 is 15 residues. The CDR3 loop is CASSSSGDRGEKLFF. CDR3 sequence (DNA): TGTGCCAGCAGCTCCAGTGGTGACAGGGGGGAAAAACTGTTTTTT. The full variable domain, in which reference TRBV7-2 and TRBJ1-4 provide the parts outside the CDR3, is GAGVSQSPSNKVTEKGKDVELRCDPISGHTALYWYRQSLGQGLEFLIYFQGNSAPDKSGLPSDRFSAERTGGSVSTLTIQRTQQEDSAVYLCASSSSGDRGEKLFFGSGTQLSVL.

The chain uses TRBV28 and TRBJ1-5; 7 bases map to TRBD1. CDR1 and CDR2 from the germline V gene are MDHEN and SYDVKM. The CDR3 consists of 15 residues. Trimming removed 2 bases from V and 2 bases from J; junction bases left unmatched: 3. The CDR3 spells CASSLVGTGNQPQHF. CDR3 in DNA: TGTGCCAGCAGTTTAGTAGGGACAGGCAATCAGCCCCAGCATTTT.

The CDR3 loop is CASSLSGTSYGYTF. The CDR3 DNA follows: TGCGCCAGCAGCTTGTCGGGTACCAGCTATGGCTACACCTTC. The V gene is TRBV5-1, the J gene TRBJ1-2, with D uncertain. The V end lost 1 base, the J end lost 4 bases, and 11 bases lay between the germline ends. Per germline, CDR1 SGHRS and CDR2 YFSETQ. CDR3 length equals 14 residues.

This rearrangement joins TRBV4-2 to TRBJ1-2; D not certain. Trimming removed 0 bases from V and 9 bases from J, with 14 bases in between. The CDR3 runs 14 residues. The germline gives CDR1 LGHNA, CDR2 YNFKEQ. The CDR3 spells CASSQEETSMSYTF. The CDR3 DNA sequence: TGTGCCAGCAGCCAAGAAGAAACCAGTATGAGCTACACCTTC.

CDR3 DNA sequence: TGTGCCAGCAGCCGAACCACGGGGACTGAAGCTTTCTTT. Its protein is CASSRTTGTEAFF. The chain couples TRBV13 to TRBJ1-1, with no clear D. CDR1 and CDR2 from the germline V gene are PRHDT and FYEKMQ (reference sequence). CDR3 length equals 13 residues. V lost 5 bases, J lost 5 bases, and 12 bases lay in between.

The chain uses TRBV5-8 and TRBJ1-5; D is ambiguous. The V end was cut by 1 base, the J end by 9 bases, with 8 bases between. The germline V gene has CDR1 SGHTS and CDR2 YDEGEE. The CDR3 consists of 12 residues. CDR3 nucleotide sequence: TGTGCCAGCAGCTTGTTCCGGGGGCCCCAGCATTTT. Translation gives CASSLFRGPQHF.

The chain is built from TRBV2 and TRBJ2-1, with D perhaps matching TRBD1 (6 bases). The V and J ends lost 6 bases and 4 bases respectively, with 13 bases between them. CDR1 is SNHLY, CDR2 FYNNEI, per germline. The CDR3 covers 14 residues. The CDR3 spells CASRTPDRYNEQFF. The CDR3 DNA sequence: TGTGCCAGCAGGACTCCCGACAGGTACAATGAGCAGTTCTTC.

The V call is TRBV2, the J call TRBJ2-7; 7 nucleotides agree with TRBD1. From germline, CDR1 is SNHLY and CDR2 FYNNEI. V dropped 5 bases and J dropped 2; count of bases not matched to a gene: 6. CDR3 length: 14 residues. CDR3 amino acids: CASSFAGTAYEQYF. CDR3 in DNA: TGTGCCAGCAGTTTCGCCGGGACAGCCTACGAGCAGTACTTC.

This chain connects TRBV25-1 to TRBJ1-5; perhaps TRBD1 as D (5 bases). V was pared by 3 bases and J by 5 bases, with 8 bases between. CDR3 length: 13 residues. The germline V gene has CDR1 MGHDK and CDR2 SYGVNS. The CDR3 is CASSERGDQPQHF. The DNA for the CDR3 is TGTGCCAGCAGTGAGAGGGGAGATCAGCCCCAGCATTTT.

The genes are TRBV6-5 and TRBJ1-2; 9 bases fit TRBD1. The germline gives CDR1 MNHEY, CDR2 SVGAGI. The CDR3 extends over 13 amino acids. The V gene end was trimmed by 2 bases and the J gene end by 6 bases; junction bases not matched to a gene: 1. CDR3 residues: CASSYRTGDGYTF. Here the CDR3 DNA reads TGTGCCAGCAGTTACCGGACAGGGGATGGCTACACCTTC.

This chain uses TRBV2 with TRBJ2-1; D might be TRBD2 (5 bases). Trimming left V 0 bases short and J 7 bases short, with 10 bases between. CDR1 is SNHLY and CDR2 is FYNNEI in the germline V gene. This CDR3 contains 14 residues. CDR3 coding DNA: TGTGCCAGCAGTGAAGCGCTTCCGGGGAATGAGCAGTTCTTC. As protein: CASSEALPGNEQFF.